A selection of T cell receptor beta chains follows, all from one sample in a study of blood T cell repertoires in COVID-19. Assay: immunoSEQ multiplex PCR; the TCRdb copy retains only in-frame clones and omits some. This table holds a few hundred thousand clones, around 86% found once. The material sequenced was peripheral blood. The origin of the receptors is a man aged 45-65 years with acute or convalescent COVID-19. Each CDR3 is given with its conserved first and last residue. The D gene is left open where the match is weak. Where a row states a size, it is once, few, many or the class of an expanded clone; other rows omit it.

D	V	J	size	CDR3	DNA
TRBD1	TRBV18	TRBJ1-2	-	CASSHPGQGGISYGYTF	TGTGCCAGCTCACACCCGGGACAGGGCGGAATTAGCTATGGCTACACCTTC
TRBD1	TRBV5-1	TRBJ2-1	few	CASSLVGTGMTYNEQFF	TGCGCCAGCAGCTTGGTGGGGACAGGGATGACCTACAATGAGCAGTTCTTC
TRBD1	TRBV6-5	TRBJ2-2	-	CASRDRVPNTGELFF	TGTGCCAGCAGGGACAGGGTGCCGAACACCGGGGAGCTGTTTTTT
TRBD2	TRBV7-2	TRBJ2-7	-	CASSPMGPGLADSYEQYF	TGTGCCAGCAGCCCCATGGGGCCGGGACTAGCGGACAGTTACGAGCAGTACTTC
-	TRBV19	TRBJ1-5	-	CASKIAHNSNQPQHF	TGTGCCAGTAAAATAGCCCATAATAGCAATCAGCCCCAGCATTTT
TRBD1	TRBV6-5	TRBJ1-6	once	CASSRQGNSPLHF	TGTGCCAGCAGCAGACAGGGGAATTCACCCCTCCACTTT
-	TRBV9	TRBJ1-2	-	CASSPGQNNYGYTF	TGTGCCAGCAGCCCAGGACAGAATAACTATGGCTACACCTTC
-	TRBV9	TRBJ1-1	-	CASSPSQGQTEAFF	TGTGCCAGCAGCCCGTCCCAGGGGCAAACTGAAGCTTTCTTT
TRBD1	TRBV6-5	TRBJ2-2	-	CASSLGRGLGGELFF	TGTGCCAGCAGTCTCGGAAGGGGGCTGGGCGGGGAGCTGTTTTTT
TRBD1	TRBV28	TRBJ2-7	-	CASSLGDRSNEQYF	TGTGCCAGCAGTTTGGGGGACAGGTCCAACGAGCAGTACTTC
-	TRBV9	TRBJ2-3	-	CASSVATYSDTQYF	TGTGCCAGCAGCGTAGCTACGTATTCAGATACGCAGTATTTT
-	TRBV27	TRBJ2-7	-	CASSHGGSYEQYF	TGTGCCAGCAGTCACGGGGGCTCCTACGAGCAGTACTTC
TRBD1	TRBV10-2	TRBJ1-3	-	CASIDRAGNTIYF	TGCGCCAGCATCGACAGGGCTGGAAACACCATATATTTT
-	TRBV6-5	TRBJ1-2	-	CASSYSGGDGYGYTF	TGTGCCAGCAGTTACTCGGGAGGGGACGGCTATGGCTACACCTTC
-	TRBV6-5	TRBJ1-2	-	CASVRDYGYTF	TGTGCCAGCGTCAGGGACTATGGCTACACCTTC
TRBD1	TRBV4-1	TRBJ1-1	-	CASSQDALEMGTGREAFF	TGCGCCAGCAGCCAAGATGCCCTAGAGATGGGGACAGGGAGAGAAGCTTTCTTT
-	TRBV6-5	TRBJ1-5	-	CASSYTGYSNQPQHF	TGTGCCAGCAGCTACACAGGGTATAGCAATCAGCCCCAGCATTTT
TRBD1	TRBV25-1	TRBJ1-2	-	CASSESGTANYGYTF	TGTGCCAGCAGTGAATCAGGGACAGCTAACTATGGCTACACCTTC
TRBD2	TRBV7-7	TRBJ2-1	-	CASSLGLAGGNEQFF	TGTGCTAGCAGCTTGGGACTAGCGGGGGGGAATGAGCAGTTCTTC
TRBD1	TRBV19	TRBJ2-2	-	CASSTLGGMGQGGPGELFF	TGTGCCAGTAGTACATTAGGGGGAATGGGACAGGGAGGACCCGGGGAGCTGTTTTTT
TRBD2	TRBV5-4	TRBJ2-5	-	CASSFGGGAKETQYF	TGTGCCAGCAGCTTTGGCGGGGGGGCCAAAGAGACCCAGTACTTC
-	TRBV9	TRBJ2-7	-	CASSPRQYEQYF	TGTGCCAGCAGCCCCCGACAGTACGAGCAGTACTTC
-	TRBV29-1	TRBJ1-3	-	CSAAWGGSGNTIYF	TGCAGCGCAGCTTGGGGGGGCTCTGGAAACACCATATATTTT
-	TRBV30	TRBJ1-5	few	CAWSGGPNQPQHF	TGTGCCTGGAGTGGGGGCCCCAATCAGCCCCAGCATTTT
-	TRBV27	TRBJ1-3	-	CASSRGDSGNTIYF	TGTGCCAGCAGTCGCGGAGACTCTGGAAACACCATATATTTT
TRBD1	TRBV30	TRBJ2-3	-	CALPPSRGDTQYF	TGTGCCTTACCGCCCTCCAGGGGGGATACGCAGTATTTT
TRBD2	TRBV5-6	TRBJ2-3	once	CASSLYTSVTQISQYF	TGTGCCAGCAGCTTGTACACTAGCGTAACACAGATATCGCAGTATTTT
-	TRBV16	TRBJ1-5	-	CASSQEGGWFYSNQPQHF	TGTGCCAGCAGCCAAGAGGGGGGGTGGTTCTATAGCAATCAGCCCCAGCATTTT
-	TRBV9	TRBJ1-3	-	CASSVATALSGNTIYF	TGTGCCAGCAGCGTAGCTACAGCCCTTTCAGGAAACACCATATATTTT
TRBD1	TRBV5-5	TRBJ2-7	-	CASRQGFSYEQYF	TGTGCCAGCAGACAGGGGTTCTCCTACGAGCAGTACTTC
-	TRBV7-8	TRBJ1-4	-	CASSRPGNEKLFF	TGTGCCAGCAGCCGGCCAGGGAATGAAAAACTGTTTTTT
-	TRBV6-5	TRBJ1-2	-	CASSSGTGGYGYTF	TGTGCCAGCAGTTCCGGGACGGGAGGCTATGGCTACACCTTC